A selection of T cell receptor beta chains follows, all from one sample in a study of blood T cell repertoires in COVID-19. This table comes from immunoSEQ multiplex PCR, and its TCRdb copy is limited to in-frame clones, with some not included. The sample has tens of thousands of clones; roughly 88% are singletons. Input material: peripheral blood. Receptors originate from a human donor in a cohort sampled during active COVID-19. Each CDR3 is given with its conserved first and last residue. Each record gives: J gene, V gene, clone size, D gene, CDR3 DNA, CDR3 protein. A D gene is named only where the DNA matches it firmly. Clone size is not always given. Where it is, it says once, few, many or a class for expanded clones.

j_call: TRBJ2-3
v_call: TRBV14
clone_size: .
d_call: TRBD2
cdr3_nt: TGTGCCAGCAGCCCAATTCCGGGACTAGTAAGCACAGATACGCAGTATTTT
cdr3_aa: CASSPIPGLVSTDTQYF

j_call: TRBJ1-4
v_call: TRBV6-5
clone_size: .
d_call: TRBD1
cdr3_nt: TGTGCCAGCAGTTACGGACAGGGGAACCAAAAACTGTTTTTT
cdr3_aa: CASSYGQGNQKLFF

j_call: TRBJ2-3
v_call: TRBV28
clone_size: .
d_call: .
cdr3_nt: TGTGCCAGCAGTTACCGGTACGGGGATACGCAGTATTTT
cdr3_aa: CASSYRYGDTQYF

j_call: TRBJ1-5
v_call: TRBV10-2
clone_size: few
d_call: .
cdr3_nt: TGCGCCAGCAGCTTTGACACTCGCAATCAGCCCCAGCATTTT
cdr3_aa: CASSFDTRNQPQHF

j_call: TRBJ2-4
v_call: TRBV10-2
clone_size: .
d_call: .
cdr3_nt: TGCGCCAGCACCCAGGGGGCCAAAAACATTCAGTACTTC
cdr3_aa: CASTQGAKNIQYF

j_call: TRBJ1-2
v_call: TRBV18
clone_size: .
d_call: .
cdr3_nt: TGTGCCAGCTCACCCGACATGCTCCCTAACTATGGCTACACCTTC
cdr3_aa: CASSPDMLPNYGYTF

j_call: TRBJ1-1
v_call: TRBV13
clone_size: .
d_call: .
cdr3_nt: TGTGCCAGCAGCCCGACAGCGAACACTGAAGCTTTCTTT
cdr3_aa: CASSPTANTEAFF

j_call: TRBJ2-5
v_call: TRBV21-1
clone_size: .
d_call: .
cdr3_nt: TGTGCCAGCAGGAAAGACAGGGGGCAAGAGACCCAGTACTTC
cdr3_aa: CASRKDRGQETQYF

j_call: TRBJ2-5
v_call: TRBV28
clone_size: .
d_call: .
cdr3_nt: TGTGCCAGCAGTTCAGGGGCTAGGACCCAGTACTTC
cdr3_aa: CASSSGARTQYF

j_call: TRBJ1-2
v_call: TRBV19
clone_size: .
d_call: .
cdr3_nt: TGTGCCAGTAGTTCTTTAGTATCTCGGGACAAGAACTATGGCTACACCTTC
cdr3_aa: CASSSLVSRDKNYGYTF

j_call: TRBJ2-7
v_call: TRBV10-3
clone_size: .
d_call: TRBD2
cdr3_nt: TGTGCCATCAGTGAGGGGGTAGCGGGAGGGTACGAGCAGTACTTC
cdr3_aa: CAISEGVAGGYEQYF

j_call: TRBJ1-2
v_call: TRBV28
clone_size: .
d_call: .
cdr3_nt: TGTGCCAGCAGTTTTGGCGGTCCCGGTGGCTACACCTTC
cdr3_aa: CASSFGGPGGYTF

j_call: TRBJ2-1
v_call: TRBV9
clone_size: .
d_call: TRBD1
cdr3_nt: TGTGCCAGCAGCGTAGGAGGGACAGGGGGGATCAATGAGCAGTTCTTC
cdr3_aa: CASSVGGTGGINEQFF

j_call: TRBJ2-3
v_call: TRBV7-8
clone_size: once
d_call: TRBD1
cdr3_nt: TGTGCCAGCAGCCCCCCCCGGGACAGGGCTTTTTGGACGCAGTATTTT
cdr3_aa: CASSPPRDRAFWTQYF

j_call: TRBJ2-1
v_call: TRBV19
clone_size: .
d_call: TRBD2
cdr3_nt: TGTGCCAGTAGTAGCCGGACTAGCGGGAGATTAAATGAGCAGTTCTTC
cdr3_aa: CASSSRTSGRLNEQFF

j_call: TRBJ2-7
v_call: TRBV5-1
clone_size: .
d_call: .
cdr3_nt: TGCGCCAGCAGCTTGGAAGGAGCTTCGTTCTACGAGCAGTACTTC
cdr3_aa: CASSLEGASFYEQYF

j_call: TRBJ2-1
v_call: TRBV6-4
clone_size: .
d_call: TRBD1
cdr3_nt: TGTGCCAGCAGCGACGGGCCGGGACAGGGTGCCAATGAGCAGTTCTTC
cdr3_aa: CASSDGPGQGANEQFF

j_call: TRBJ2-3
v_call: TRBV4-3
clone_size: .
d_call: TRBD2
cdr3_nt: TGCGCCAGCAGCCAGGGGAGGGCAGATACGCAGTATTTT
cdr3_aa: CASSQGRADTQYF

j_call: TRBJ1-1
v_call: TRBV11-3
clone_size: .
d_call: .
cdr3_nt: TGTGCCAGCAGCTTCCCAGGCGCAGGGTGGAACACTGAAGCTTTCTTT
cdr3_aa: CASSFPGAGWNTEAFF

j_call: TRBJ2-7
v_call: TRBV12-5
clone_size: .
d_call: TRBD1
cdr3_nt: TGTGCTAGTGGTTTGGCTCAGGGGGCGAGAGAGCAGTACTTC
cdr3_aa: CASGLAQGAREQYF

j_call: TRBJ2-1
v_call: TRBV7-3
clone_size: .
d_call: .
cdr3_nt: TGTGCCAGCAGCTCCGACGGGTCGGTTTACAATGAGCAGTTCTTC
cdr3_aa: CASSSDGSVYNEQFF

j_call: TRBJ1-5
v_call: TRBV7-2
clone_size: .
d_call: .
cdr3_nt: TGTGCCAGCAGCAGGGACACTAGCAATCAGCCCCAGCATTTT
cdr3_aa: CASSRDTSNQPQHF

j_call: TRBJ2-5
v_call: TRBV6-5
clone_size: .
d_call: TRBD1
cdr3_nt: TGTGCCACCTCCCGGGGACAGCAAGAGACCCAGTACTTC
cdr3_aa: CATSRGQQETQYF

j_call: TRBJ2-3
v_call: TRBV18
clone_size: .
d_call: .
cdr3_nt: TGTGCCAGCTCACCAAACACGGGAGTTACAGATACGCAGTATTTT
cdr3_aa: CASSPNTGVTDTQYF

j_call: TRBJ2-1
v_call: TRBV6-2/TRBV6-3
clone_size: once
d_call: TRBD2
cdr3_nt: TGTGCCAGCAGCTTAACACCCGGACTAGCGAGAACCTTAAGCTCCTACAATGAGCAGTTCTTC
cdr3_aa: CASSLTPGLARTLSSYNEQFF

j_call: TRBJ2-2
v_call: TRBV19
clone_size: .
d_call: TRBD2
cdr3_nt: TGTGCCAGTACGGCGGGAGGGCCAACCGGGGAGCTGTTTTTT
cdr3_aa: CASTAGGPTGELFF

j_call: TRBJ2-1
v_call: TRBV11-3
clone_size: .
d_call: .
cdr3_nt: TGTGCCAGCAGCTCCCGGGCTAAGGGGTATGAGCAGTTCTTC
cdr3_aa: CASSSRAKGYEQFF

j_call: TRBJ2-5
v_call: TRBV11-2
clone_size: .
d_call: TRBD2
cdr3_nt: TGTGCCAGCAGCTTAGGGGGAGCGGGAAAAGAGACCCAGTACTTC
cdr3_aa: CASSLGGAGKETQYF

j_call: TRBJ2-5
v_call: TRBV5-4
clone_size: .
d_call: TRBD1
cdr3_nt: TGTGCCAGCAGCCAGGGGGCTTTACAAGAGACCCAGTACTTC
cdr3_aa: CASSQGALQETQYF

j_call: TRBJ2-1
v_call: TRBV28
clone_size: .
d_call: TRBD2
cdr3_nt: TGTGCCAGCAGTTTGGGGACTAGCGGGAGGGTCAATGAGCAGTTCTTC
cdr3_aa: CASSLGTSGRVNEQFF

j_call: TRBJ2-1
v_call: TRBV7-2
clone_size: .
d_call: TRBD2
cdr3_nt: TGTGCCAGCAGCGTGACTAGCGGGACAGGTTATGAGCAGTTCTTC
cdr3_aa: CASSVTSGTGYEQFF

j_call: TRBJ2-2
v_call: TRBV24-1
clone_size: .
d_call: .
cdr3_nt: TGTGCCACCAGCGTAATGAACACCGGGGAGCTGTTTTTT
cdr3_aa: CATSVMNTGELFF

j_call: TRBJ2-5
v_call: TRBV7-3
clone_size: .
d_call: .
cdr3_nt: TGTGCCAGCAGCTTATACAGGGTGGGGGAGACCCAGTACTTC
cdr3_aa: CASSLYRVGETQYF

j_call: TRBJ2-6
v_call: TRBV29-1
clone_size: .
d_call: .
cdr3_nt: TGCAGCGTAGCAGCGGTCTCTGGGGCCAACGTCCTGACTTTC
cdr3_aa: CSVAAVSGANVLTF

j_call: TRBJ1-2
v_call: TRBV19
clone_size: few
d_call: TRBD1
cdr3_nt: TGTGCCAGCGGACAGGGGTACTATGGCTACACCTTC
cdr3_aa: CASGQGYYGYTF

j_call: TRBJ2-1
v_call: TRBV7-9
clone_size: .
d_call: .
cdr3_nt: TGTGCCAGCCAAGGGGGAGACAATGAGCAGTTCTTC
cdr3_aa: CASQGGDNEQFF

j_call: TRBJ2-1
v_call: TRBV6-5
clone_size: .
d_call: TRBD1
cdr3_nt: TGTGCCAGCAGCCGGGACAGGGAAATTAATGAGCAGTTCTTC
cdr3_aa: CASSRDREINEQFF

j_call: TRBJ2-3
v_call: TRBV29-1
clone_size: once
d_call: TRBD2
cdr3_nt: TGCAGCGCCAGACTAGCGGGCACAGATACGCAGTATTTT
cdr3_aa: CSARLAGTDTQYF

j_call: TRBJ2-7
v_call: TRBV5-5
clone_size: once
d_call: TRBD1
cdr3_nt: TGTGCCAGCAGCGACCGGGACAGGGGGTACGAGCAGTACTTC
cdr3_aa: CASSDRDRGYEQYF

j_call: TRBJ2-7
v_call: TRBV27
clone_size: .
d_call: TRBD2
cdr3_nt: TGTGCCAGCAGTTTAGAAGCGGGAGGTGGAGAGCAGTACTTC
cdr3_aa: CASSLEAGGGEQYF

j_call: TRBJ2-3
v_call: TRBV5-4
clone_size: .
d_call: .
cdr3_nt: TGTGCCAGCAGCTTAATCAACTCAAGAGGAACAGATACGCAGTATTTT
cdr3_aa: CASSLINSRGTDTQYF

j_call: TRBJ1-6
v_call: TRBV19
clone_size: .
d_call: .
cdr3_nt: TGTGCCAGTAGTGGTCTCATTGGCTCACCCCTCCACTTT
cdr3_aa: CASSGLIGSPLHF

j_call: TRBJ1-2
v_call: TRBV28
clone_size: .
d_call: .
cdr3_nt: TGTGCCAGCATTGCCCAGGGGCATGGCTACACCTTC
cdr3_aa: CASIAQGHGYTF

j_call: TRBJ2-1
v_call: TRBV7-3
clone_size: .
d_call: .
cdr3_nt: TGTGCCAGCGGGGTGGACACCTTCAATGAGCAGTTCTTC
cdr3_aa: CASGVDTFNEQFF

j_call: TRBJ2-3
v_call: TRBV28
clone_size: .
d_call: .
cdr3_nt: TGTGCCATAACGGCGACTGGAGGCACAGATACGCAGTATTTT
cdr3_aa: CAITATGGTDTQYF

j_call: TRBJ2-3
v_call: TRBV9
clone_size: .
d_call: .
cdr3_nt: TGTGCCAGCAGCGTCCGGGACACCTACACAGATACGCAGTATTTT
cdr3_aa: CASSVRDTYTDTQYF

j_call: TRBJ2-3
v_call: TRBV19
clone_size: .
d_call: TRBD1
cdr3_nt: TGTGCCAGTAGTATTCTACAGGGGGCAACAGATACGCAGTATTTT
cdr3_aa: CASSILQGATDTQYF

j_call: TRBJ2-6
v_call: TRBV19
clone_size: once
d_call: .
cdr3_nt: TGTGCCAGTAGTAGCTTGCGGGACCTCTCTGGGGCCAACGTCCTGACTTTC
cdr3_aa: CASSSLRDLSGANVLTF

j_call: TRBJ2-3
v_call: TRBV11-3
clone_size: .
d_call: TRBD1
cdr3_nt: TGTGCCAGCAGCACTGGGACAGCCACAGATACGCAGTATTTT
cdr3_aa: CASSTGTATDTQYF

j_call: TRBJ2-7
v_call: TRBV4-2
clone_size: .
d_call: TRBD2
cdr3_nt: TGTGCCAGCAGCCGAGCAACTGGGCTAGCGGTTTCCTACGAGCAGTACTTC
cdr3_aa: CASSRATGLAVSYEQYF

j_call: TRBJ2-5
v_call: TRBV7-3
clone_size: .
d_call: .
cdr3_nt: TGTGCCAGCAGCTTAGGGGGCAGGGCGGGCGAGACCCAGTACTTC
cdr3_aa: CASSLGGRAGETQYF

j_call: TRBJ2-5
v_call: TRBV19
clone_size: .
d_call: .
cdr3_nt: TGTGCCAGTGGCGACAGACAAGAGACCCAGTACTTC
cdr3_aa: CASGDRQETQYF

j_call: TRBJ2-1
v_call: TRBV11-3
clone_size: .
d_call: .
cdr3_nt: TGTGCCAGCAACGTGTGGGGGGGCGAGCAGTTCTTC
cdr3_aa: CASNVWGGEQFF

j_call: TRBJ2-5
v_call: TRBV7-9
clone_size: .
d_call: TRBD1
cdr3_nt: TGTGCCAGCAGCTTAGCGGACAGGGTCGGTGGGACCCAGTACTTC
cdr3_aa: CASSLADRVGGTQYF

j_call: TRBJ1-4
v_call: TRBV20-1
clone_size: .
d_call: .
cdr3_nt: TGCAGTGCTAGATCCCCAGAAAAACTGTTTTTT
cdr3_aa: CSARSPEKLFF

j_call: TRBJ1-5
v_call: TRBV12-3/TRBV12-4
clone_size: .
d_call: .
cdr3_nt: TGTGCCAGCAGTTTAGGCTTGAGTCAGCCCCAGCATTTT
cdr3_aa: CASSLGLSQPQHF

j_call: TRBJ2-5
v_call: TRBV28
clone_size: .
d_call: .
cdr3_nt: TGTGCCAGCAGTCCCCACGGGGAGACCCAGTACTTC
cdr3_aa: CASSPHGETQYF

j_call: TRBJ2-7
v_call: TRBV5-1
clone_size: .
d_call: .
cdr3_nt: TGCGCCAGCAGCTTGTGGGAGTCCTACGAGCAGTACTTC
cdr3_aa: CASSLWESYEQYF